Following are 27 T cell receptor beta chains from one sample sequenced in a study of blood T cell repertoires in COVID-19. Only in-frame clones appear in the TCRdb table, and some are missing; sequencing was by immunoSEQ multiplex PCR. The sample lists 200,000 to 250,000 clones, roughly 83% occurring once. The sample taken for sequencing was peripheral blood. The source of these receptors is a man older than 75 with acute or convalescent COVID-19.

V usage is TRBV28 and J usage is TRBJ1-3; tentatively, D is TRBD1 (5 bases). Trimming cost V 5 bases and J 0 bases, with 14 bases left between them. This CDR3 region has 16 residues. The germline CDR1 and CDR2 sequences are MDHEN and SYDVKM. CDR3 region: CASSLPTAHSGNTIYF. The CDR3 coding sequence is TGTGCCAGCAGTCTACCGACAGCACACTCTGGAAACACCATATATTTT.

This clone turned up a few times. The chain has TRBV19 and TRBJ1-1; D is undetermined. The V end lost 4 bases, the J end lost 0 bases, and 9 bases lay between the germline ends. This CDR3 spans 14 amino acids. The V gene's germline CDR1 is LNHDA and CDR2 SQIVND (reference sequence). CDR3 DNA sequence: TGTGCCAGTAGTACCCCCTCCCTGAACACTGAAGCTTTCTTT. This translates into CASSTPSLNTEAFF.

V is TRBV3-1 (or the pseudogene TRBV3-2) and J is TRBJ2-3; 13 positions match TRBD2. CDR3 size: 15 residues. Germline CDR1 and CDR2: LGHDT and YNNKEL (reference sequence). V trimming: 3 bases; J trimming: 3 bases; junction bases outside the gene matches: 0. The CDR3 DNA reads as TGTGCCAGCAGCCAGGGACTAGCGGGGACAGATACGCAGTATTTT. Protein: CASSQGLAGTDTQYF.

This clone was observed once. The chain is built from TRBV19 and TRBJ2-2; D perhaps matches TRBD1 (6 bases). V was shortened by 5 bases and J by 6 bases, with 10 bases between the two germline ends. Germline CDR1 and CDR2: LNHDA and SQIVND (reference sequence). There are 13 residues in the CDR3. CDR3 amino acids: CASSGPGAGELFF. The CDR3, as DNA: TGTGCCAGTAGTGGCCCAGGGGCCGGGGAGCTGTTTTTT.

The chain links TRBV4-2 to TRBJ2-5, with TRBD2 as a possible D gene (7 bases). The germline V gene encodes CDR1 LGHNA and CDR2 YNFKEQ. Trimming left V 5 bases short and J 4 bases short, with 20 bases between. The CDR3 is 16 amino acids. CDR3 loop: CASSEPGGGRGETQYF. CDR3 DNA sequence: TGTGCCAGCAGCGAACCTGGGGGGGGCCGGGGAGAGACCCAGTACTTC.

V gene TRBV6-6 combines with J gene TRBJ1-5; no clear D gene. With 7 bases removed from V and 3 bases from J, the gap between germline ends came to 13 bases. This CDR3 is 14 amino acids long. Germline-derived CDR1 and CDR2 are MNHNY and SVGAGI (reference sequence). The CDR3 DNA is TGTGCCAGCAAGGATACCGGGGACAATCAGCCCCAGCATTTT. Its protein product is CASKDTGDNQPQHF.

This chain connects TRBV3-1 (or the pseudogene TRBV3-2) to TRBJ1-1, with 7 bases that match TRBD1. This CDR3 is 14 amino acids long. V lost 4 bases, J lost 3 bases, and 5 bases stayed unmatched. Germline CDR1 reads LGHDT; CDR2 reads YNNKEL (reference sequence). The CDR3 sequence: CASSPGGMDTEAFF. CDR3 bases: TGTGCCAGCAGCCCAGGGGGGATGGACACTGAAGCTTTCTTT.

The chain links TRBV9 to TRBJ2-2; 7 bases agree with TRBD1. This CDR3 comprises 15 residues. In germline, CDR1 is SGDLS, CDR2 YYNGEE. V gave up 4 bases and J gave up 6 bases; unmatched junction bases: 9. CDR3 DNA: TGTGCCAGCAGCCCCCGACAGGGATCGGCCGGGGAGCTGTTTTTT. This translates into CASSPRQGSAGELFF. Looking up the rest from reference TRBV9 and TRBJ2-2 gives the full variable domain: DSGVTQTPKHLITATGQRVTLRCSPRSGDLSVYWYQQSLDQGLQFLIQYYNGEERAKGNILERFSAQQFPDLHSELNLSSLELGDSALYFCASSPRQGSAGELFFGEGSRLTVL.

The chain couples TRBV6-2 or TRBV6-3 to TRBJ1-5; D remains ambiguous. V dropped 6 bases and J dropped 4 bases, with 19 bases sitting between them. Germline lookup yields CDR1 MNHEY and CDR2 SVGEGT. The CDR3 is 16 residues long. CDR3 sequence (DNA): TGTGCCAGCAGCCTAGAGGGTAAAGGGATTAATCAGCCCCAGCATTTT. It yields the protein CASSLEGKGINQPQHF.

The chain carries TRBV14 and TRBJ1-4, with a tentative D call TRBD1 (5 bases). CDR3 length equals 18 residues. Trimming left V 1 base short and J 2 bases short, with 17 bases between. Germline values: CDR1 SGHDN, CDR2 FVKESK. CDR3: CASSQGPPKGLTNEKLFF. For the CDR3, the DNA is TGTGCCAGCAGCCAAGGTCCTCCTAAGGGGCTGACTAATGAAAAACTGTTTTTT.

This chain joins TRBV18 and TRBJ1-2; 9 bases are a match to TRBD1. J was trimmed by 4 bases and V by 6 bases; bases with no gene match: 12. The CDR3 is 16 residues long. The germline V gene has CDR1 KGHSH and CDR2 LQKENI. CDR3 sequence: CASSPGPTGGGYGYTF. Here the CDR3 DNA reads TGTGCCAGCTCGCCAGGACCAACAGGGGGCGGCTATGGCTACACCTTC.

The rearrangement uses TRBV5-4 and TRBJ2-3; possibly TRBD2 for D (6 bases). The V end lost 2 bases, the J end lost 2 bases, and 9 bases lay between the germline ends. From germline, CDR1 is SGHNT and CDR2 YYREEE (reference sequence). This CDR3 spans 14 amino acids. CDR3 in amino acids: CASSLGLTTDTQYF. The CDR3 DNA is TGTGCCAGCAGCTTAGGACTAACCACAGATACGCAGTATTTT.

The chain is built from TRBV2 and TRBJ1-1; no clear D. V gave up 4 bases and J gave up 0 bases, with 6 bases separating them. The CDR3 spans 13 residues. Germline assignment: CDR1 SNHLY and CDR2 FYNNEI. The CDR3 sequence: CASSGEMNTEAFF. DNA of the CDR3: TGTGCCAGCAGTGGCGAGATGAACACTGAAGCTTTCTTT.

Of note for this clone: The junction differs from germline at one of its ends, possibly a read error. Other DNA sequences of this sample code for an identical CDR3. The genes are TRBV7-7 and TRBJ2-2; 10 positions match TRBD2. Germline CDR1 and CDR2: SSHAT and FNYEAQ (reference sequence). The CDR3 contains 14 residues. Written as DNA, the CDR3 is TGTGCTAGCAGCTTAGCGGGGGGTACCGGGGAGCTGTTTTTT. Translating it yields CASSLAGGTGELFF.

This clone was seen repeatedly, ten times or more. The CDR3 DNA is TGTGCCAGCAGAACCGGGACAGGGACCTACAATGAGCAGTTCTTC. Translating it yields CASRTGTGTYNEQFF. The chain uses TRBV5-4 and TRBJ2-1; 9 nucleotides match TRBD1. With V trimmed by 5 bases and J by 2 bases, 5 bases remained unmatched. The germline V gene has CDR1 SGHNT and CDR2 YYREEE (reference sequence). CDR3 length: 15 residues.

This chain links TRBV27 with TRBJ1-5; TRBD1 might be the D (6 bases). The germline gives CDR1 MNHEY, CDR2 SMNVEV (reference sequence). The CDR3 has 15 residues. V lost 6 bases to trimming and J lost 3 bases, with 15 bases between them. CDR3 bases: TGTGCCAGCAGCCGTTTACAGGGTAACAATCAGCCCCAGCATTTT. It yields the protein CASSRLQGNNQPQHF.

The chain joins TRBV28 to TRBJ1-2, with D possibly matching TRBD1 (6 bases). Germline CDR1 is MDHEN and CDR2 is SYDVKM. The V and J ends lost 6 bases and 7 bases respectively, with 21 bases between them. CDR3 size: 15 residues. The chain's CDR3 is CASSHGTPRAGGYTF. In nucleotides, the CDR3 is TGTGCCAGCAGCCACGGGACACCTAGGGCGGGTGGCTACACCTTC.

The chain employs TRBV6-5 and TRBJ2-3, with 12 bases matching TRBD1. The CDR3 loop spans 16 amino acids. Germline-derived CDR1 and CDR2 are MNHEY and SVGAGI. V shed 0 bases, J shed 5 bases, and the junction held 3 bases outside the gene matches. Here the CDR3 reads CASSYSGQGAGDTQYF. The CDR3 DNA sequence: TGTGCCAGCAGTTACTCGGGACAGGGGGCAGGAGATACGCAGTATTTT.

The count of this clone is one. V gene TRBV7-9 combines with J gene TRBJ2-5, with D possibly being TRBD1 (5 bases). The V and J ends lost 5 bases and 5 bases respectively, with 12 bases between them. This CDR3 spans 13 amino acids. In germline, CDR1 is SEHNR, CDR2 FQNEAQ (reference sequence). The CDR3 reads CASSQSGWETQYF. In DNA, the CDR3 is TGTGCCAGCAGCCAATCAGGGTGGGAGACCCAGTACTTC. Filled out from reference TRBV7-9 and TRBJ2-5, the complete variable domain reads DTGVSQNPRHKITKRGQNVTFRCDPISEHNRLYWYRQTLGQGPEFLTYFQNEAQLEKSRLLSDRFSAERPKGSFSTLEIQRTEQGDSAMYLCASSQSGWETQYFGPGTRLLVL.

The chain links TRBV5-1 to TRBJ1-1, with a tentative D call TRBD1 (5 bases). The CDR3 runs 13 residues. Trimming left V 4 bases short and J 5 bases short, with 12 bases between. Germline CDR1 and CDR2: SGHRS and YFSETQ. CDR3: CASSTQGLTEAFF. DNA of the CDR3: TGCGCCAGCAGCACCCAGGGTTTGACTGAAGCTTTCTTT.

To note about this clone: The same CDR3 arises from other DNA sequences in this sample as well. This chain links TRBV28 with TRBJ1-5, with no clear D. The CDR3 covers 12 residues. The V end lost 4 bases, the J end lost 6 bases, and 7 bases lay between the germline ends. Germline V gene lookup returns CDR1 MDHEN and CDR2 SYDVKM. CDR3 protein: CASSSGGQPQHF. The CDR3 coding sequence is TGTGCCAGCAGTTCTGGCGGTCAGCCCCAGCATTTT. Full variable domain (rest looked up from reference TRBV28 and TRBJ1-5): DVKVTQSSRYLVKRTGEKVFLECVQDMDHENMFWYRQDPGLGLRLIYFSYDVKMKEKGDIPEGYSVSREKKERFSLILESASTNQTSMYLCASSSGGQPQHFGDGTRLSIL.

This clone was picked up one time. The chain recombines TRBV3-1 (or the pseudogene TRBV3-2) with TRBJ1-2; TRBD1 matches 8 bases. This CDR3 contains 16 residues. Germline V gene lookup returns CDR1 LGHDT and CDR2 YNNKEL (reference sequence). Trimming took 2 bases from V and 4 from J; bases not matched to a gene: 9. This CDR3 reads CASSQPRTGSSYGYTF. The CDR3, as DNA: TGTGCCAGCAGCCAACCCCGGACAGGGAGCAGCTATGGCTACACCTTC.

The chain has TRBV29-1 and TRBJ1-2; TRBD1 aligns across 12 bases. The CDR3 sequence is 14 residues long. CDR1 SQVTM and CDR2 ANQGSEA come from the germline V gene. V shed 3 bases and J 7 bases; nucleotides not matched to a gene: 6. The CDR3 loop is CSVEGQGAESGYTF. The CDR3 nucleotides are TGCAGCGTTGAGGGACAGGGGGCAGAGAGTGGCTACACCTTC.

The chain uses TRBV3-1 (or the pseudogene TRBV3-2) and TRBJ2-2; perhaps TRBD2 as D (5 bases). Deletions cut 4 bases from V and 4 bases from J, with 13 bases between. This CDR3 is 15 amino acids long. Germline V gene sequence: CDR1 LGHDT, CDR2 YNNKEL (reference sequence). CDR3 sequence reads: CASSLGERGTGELFF. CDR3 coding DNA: TGTGCCAGCAGCCTCGGGGAGCGCGGCACCGGGGAGCTGTTTTTT.

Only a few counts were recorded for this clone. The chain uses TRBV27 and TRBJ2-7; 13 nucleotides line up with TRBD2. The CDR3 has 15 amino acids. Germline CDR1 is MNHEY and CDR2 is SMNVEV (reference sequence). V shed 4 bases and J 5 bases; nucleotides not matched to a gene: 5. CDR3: CASSSGLAGVHEQYF. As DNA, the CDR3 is TGTGCCAGCAGTTCCGGACTAGCGGGAGTCCACGAGCAGTACTTC.

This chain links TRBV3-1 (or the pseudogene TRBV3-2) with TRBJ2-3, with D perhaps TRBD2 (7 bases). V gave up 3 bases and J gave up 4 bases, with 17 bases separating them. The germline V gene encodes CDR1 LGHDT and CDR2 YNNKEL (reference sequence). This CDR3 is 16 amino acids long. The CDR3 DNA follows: TGTGCCAGCAGCCAGCCCAGGGGAGGGGGGGCAGATACGCAGTATTTT. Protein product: CASSQPRGGGADTQYF.

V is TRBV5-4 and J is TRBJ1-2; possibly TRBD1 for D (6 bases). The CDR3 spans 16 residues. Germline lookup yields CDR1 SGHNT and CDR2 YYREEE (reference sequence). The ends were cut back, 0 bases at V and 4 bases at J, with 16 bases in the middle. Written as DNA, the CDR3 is TGTGCCAGCAGCTTGGCGCCACAGGGATCTGCCTATGGCTACACCTTC. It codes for CASSLAPQGSAYGYTF.